These 30 T cell receptor beta chains came from one sample sequenced in a study of blood T cell repertoires in COVID-19. Profiling relied on immunoSEQ multiplex PCR, and the TCRdb table lists in-frame clones only, not all of them. The sample has 100,000 or so clones, approximately 84% seen once; the top ten hold roughly 4.4%. Source material: peripheral blood. The receptors were sampled from a human donor in a cohort sampled during active COVID-19.

The CDR3 protein is CASSSPGLAGGQRETQYF. In nucleotides, the CDR3 is TGTGCCAGCAGCTCCCCGGGACTAGCGGGGGGGCAGAGGGAGACCCAGTACTTC. The chain is built from TRBV11-3 and TRBJ2-5, with 16 bases fitting TRBD2. Germline V CDR1 and CDR2: SGHNT, YENEEA. Trimming at V came to 4 bases and at J to 5 bases, leaving 10 bases not matched to a gene. CDR3 length equals 18 residues.

The V call is TRBV4-2, the J call TRBJ1-3, with D possibly TRBD1 on 6 matching bases. CDR1 LGHNA and CDR2 YNFKEQ come from the germline V gene. V lost 3 bases and J 4 bases, leaving 16 bases between the germline ends. The CDR3 spans 16 residues. The CDR3: CASSHPQGYGGNTIYF. The CDR3 DNA reads TGTGCCAGCAGCCATCCACAGGGCTACGGAGGAAACACCATATATTTT.

This clone occurred once. The chain uses TRBV27 and TRBJ1-4; TRBD1 is a possible D gene (6 bases). Trimming took off 4 bases at V and 7 bases at J, with 16 bases between the two ends. The germline V gene encodes CDR1 MNHEY and CDR2 SMNVEV (reference sequence). CDR3 length: 15 amino acids. The CDR3 protein is CASSSQQGLAEKLFF. For the CDR3, the DNA is TGTGCCAGCAGTTCTCAACAGGGATTGGCTGAAAAACTGTTTTTT. Using reference TRBV27 and TRBJ1-4 for the parts outside the CDR3, the full variable domain is EAQVTQNPRYLITVTGKKLTVTCSQNMNHEYMSWYRQDPGLGLRQIYYSMNVEVTDKGDVPEGYKVSRKEKRNFPLILESPSPNQTSLYFCASSSQQGLAEKLFFGSGTQLSVL.

The chain employs TRBV27 and TRBJ2-1; 10 bases are a match to TRBD2. This CDR3 contains 15 residues. Trimming took 4 bases from V and 9 from J; bases not matched to a gene: 9. Germline V lookup: CDR1 MNHEY, CDR2 SMNVEV (reference sequence). CDR3 amino acids: CASSSKAGGPGEQFF. The CDR3 nucleotides are TGTGCCAGCAGTTCTAAAGCGGGGGGGCCGGGTGAGCAGTTCTTC.

V is TRBV4-3 and J is TRBJ1-3, with unresolved D. This CDR3 has 15 residues. Germline V gene lookup returns CDR1 LGHNA and CDR2 YSLEER. V lost 4 bases to trimming and J lost 4 bases, with 14 bases between them. CDR3 in amino acids: CASSRPGTAGNTIYF. The CDR3 nucleotides read TGCGCCAGCAGCCGCCCAGGTACCGCCGGAAACACCATATATTTT.

The V call is TRBV5-1, the J call TRBJ2-5; TRBD2 agrees at 8 bases. CDR1 SGHRS and CDR2 YFSETQ come from the germline V gene. The CDR3 has 14 residues. V was clipped by 4 bases and J by 4 bases; unmatched bases: 6. The CDR3 loop reads CASSELAEGETQYF. In DNA, the CDR3 is TGCGCCAGCAGCGAACTAGCGGAGGGAGAGACCCAGTACTTC. The full variable domain, its missing parts supplied by reference TRBV5-1 and TRBJ2-5, is KAGVTQTPRYLIKTRGQQVTLSCSPISGHRSVSWYQQTPGQGLQFLFEYFSETQRNKGNFPGRFSGRQFSNSRSEMNVSTLELGDSALYLCASSELAEGETQYFGPGTRLLVL.

The rearrangement joins TRBV9 to TRBJ1-6, with D possibly being TRBD1 (5 bases). Trimming removed 0 bases at V and 0 bases at J, with 10 bases between. The CDR3 extends over 17 amino acids. Germline V gene data show CDR1 as SGDLS and CDR2 as YYNGEE. The CDR3 nucleotides read TGTGCCAGCAGCGTAGAGGGGAAGAACTCCTATAATTCACCCCTCCACTTT. As protein: CASSVEGKNSYNSPLHF.

This clone was detected only once. The chain links TRBV27 to TRBJ1-3; D gene ambiguous. This CDR3 is 17 amino acids long. The V end lost 2 bases, the J end lost 0 bases, and 14 bases lay between the germline ends. Germline V lookup: CDR1 MNHEY, CDR2 SMNVEV (reference sequence). The CDR3 DNA reads TGTGCCAGCAGTTTAATGGCAGGTGGGCTCTCTGGAAACACCATATATTTT. Translated, it gives CASSLMAGGLSGNTIYF.

The chain links TRBV6-2 or TRBV6-3 to TRBJ2-1, with 7 bases aligning to TRBD2. The CDR3 length is 14 residues. V lost 2 bases, J lost 10 bases, and 8 bases stayed unmatched. Germline CDR1 is MNHEY and CDR2 is SVGEGT. CDR3: CASSYAGRGEEQFF. CDR3 sequence (DNA): TGTGCCAGCAGTTACGCAGGGAGGGGAGAAGAGCAGTTCTTC.

J is TRBJ2-5 and V is TRBV29-1; 8 bases fit TRBD1. CDR1 is SQVTM, CDR2 ANQGSEA, per germline. V was clipped by 6 bases and J by 4 bases; unmatched bases: 4. The CDR3 consists of 12 residues. CDR3 nucleotides: TGCAGCGTAGACAGGGGAGGAGAGACCCAGTACTTC. This encodes CSVDRGGETQYF.

This clone was found once. V usage is TRBV7-6 and J usage is TRBJ2-7; 9 nucleotides line up with TRBD1. This CDR3 has 14 amino acids. V gave up 5 bases and J gave up 2 bases; unmatched junction bases: 4. CDR1 is SGHVS and CDR2 is FNYEAQ in the germline V gene. CDR3 sequence reads: CASSTRQGAYEQYF. The CDR3 nucleotides are TGTGCCAGCAGCACCCGACAGGGGGCCTACGAGCAGTACTTC.

The V gene is TRBV6-2 or TRBV6-3, the J gene TRBJ2-4; TRBD2 matches at 10 bases. Per germline, CDR1 MNHEY and CDR2 SVGEGT. CDR3 size: 18 residues. After removal of 4 bases from V and 0 bases from J, the junction contained 9 bases not matched to a gene. DNA of the CDR3: TGTGCCAGCAGTTTTGCTAGCGGGGGTCCCCTAGCCAAAAACATTCAGTACTTC. Amino acids: CASSFASGGPLAKNIQYF.

The genes are TRBV7-9 and TRBJ1-3; perhaps TRBD1 as D (5 bases). The CDR3 is made up of 15 amino acids. The V gene's germline CDR1 is SEHNR and CDR2 FQNEAQ (reference sequence). With 5 bases removed from V and 2 bases from J, the gap between germline ends came to 13 bases. The CDR3 loop reads CASSPRRVTGNTIYF. CDR3 sequence (DNA): TGTGCCAGCAGCCCCCGCAGGGTCACTGGAAACACCATATATTTT.

V and J are TRBV6-6 and TRBJ2-5; 14 nucleotides agree with TRBD2. With V trimmed by 5 bases and J by 2 bases, 13 bases remained unmatched. The CDR3 is 19 amino acids. In germline, CDR1 is MNHNY, CDR2 SVGAGI (reference sequence). CDR3 coding DNA: TGTGCCAGCAGTCCCCCACGACTAGCGGGGGGGTCGGGGCAAGAGACCCAGTACTTC. Its translation: CASSPPRLAGGSGQETQYF.

The chain couples TRBV19 to TRBJ2-3; 10 bases agree with TRBD2. Trimming took 3 bases from V and 4 from J; bases not matched to a gene: 7. Per the germline V gene, CDR1 is LNHDA and CDR2 is SQIVND (reference sequence). CDR3 length: 16 amino acids. This CDR3 reads CASSIGSGGASDTQYF. As DNA, the CDR3 is TGTGCCAGTAGTATCGGGAGCGGGGGGGCGTCAGATACGCAGTATTTT.

V usage is TRBV10-3 and J usage is TRBJ2-7; 11 bases match TRBD2. J gave up 4 bases and V 6 bases, and 5 bases lay outside the gene matches. CDR1 ENHRY and CDR2 SYGVKD come from the germline V gene. CDR3 length: 14 amino acids. CDR3 residues: CAIRPSGGNYEQYF. Here the CDR3 DNA reads TGTGCCATCAGACCTAGCGGGGGGAATTACGAGCAGTACTTC.

This chain connects TRBV6-1 to TRBJ2-5; TRBD2 matches at 8 bases. Germline-derived CDR1 and CDR2 are MNHNS and SASEGT. Trimming cost V 6 bases and J 0 bases; bases outside gene matches: 6. CDR3 length: 15 residues. The CDR3 nucleotides are TGTGCCAGCAGGGACAGCGGGGGACACCAAGAGACCCAGTACTTC. It is translated as CASRDSGGHQETQYF.

This clone has just one count. V usage is TRBV19 and J usage is TRBJ2-7; D not certain. Trimming pared 3 bases from V and 1 base from J, leaving 10 bases between. The CDR3 is 14 residues long. Germline V lookup: CDR1 LNHDA, CDR2 SQIVND (reference sequence). This CDR3 is CASSMTGSSYEQYF. CDR3 DNA: TGTGCCAGTAGTATGACCGGGTCGTCCTACGAGCAGTACTTC.

The chain has TRBV6-5 and TRBJ1-2; D uncertain. The germline V and J ends were trimmed by 2 bases and 6 bases, with 16 bases remaining between them. This CDR3 is 15 amino acids long. Per the germline V gene, CDR1 is MNHEY and CDR2 is SVGAGI. CDR3 DNA: TGTGCCAGCAGTTACCAACTTGGCGAGGGCGATGGCTACACCTTC. Translated, it gives CASSYQLGEGDGYTF.

This clone has more than one count but fewer than ten. V is TRBV27 and J is TRBJ1-1; 7 bases agree with TRBD1. The CDR3 spans 17 residues. The germline gives CDR1 MNHEY, CDR2 SMNVEV (reference sequence). The junction had 13 bases not matched to a gene; V was cut back by 5 bases and J by 1 base. CDR3 nucleotides: TGTGCCAGCAGTGACACAGGGGTATGGGCCTCGAACACTGAAGCTTTCTTT. Translating gives CASSDTGVWASNTEAFF.

The rearrangement uses TRBV5-1 and TRBJ2-5; tentative D call: TRBD1 (6 bases). CDR1 is SGHRS, CDR2 YFSETQ, per germline. This CDR3 is built from 14 residues. Trimming took 4 bases from V and 5 from J, leaving 15 bases between them. The CDR3 region is CASSPLGADETQYF. The CDR3 DNA sequence: TGCGCCAGCAGCCCCCTGGGGGCGGATGAGACCCAGTACTTC.

This clone was detected once. The rearrangement uses TRBV6-1 and TRBJ2-2; D uncertain. V was pared by 2 bases and J by 3 bases, with 10 bases between. Germline CDR1 reads MNHNS; CDR2 reads SASEGT. The CDR3 totals 15 residues. CDR3 amino acids: CASSEQAGHTGELFF. CDR3 DNA sequence: TGTGCCAGCAGTGAACAGGCAGGCCACACCGGGGAGCTGTTTTTT.

The chain is built from TRBV10-3 and TRBJ2-2, with 10 positions matching TRBD1. Trimming took 8 bases from V and 6 from J; bases not matched to a gene: 9. Germline V gene lookup returns CDR1 ENHRY and CDR2 SYGVKD. The length of the CDR3 is 15 residues. The CDR3 protein is CAIEPGQGPPGELFF. The DNA of the CDR3 is TGTGCCATCGAACCGGGACAGGGGCCTCCCGGGGAGCTGTTTTTT.

The chain is built from TRBV5-1 and TRBJ2-5; 7 bases match TRBD2. Germline CDR1 is SGHRS and CDR2 is YFSETQ. The CDR3 spans 14 residues. V shed 1 base, J shed 2 bases, and the junction held 2 bases outside the gene matches. CDR3 sequence (DNA): TGCGCCAGCAGCTTGTGGGGGGGACAAGAGACCCAGTACTTC. This encodes CASSLWGGQETQYF. Looking up the rest from reference TRBV5-1 and TRBJ2-5 gives the full variable domain: KAGVTQTPRYLIKTRGQQVTLSCSPISGHRSVSWYQQTPGQGLQFLFEYFSETQRNKGNFPGRFSGRQFSNSRSEMNVSTLELGDSALYLCASSLWGGQETQYFGPGTRLLVL.

This clone was counted once. The chain employs TRBV6-5 and TRBJ1-2; D possibly corresponds to TRBD1 (5 bases). Trimming shortened V by 8 bases and J by 7 bases, and 23 bases separated the two germline ends. CDR1 is MNHEY and CDR2 is SVGAGI in the germline V gene. This CDR3 has 15 residues. CDR3 DNA: TGTGCCAGCGCTCGAGACCGGGGCGGGGGAGGTGGCTACACCTTC. Translated, it gives CASARDRGGGGGYTF.

The chain recombines TRBV28 with TRBJ2-1; 7 nucleotides match TRBD1. The germline V gene has CDR1 MDHEN and CDR2 SYDVKM. V trimming: 6 bases; J trimming: 5 bases; junction bases outside the gene matches: 10. This CDR3 is 15 amino acids long. The CDR3 DNA follows: TGTGCCAGCAGCTTAGGGGGCACAGGGGACAATGAGCAGTTCTTC. Translation: CASSLGGTGDNEQFF.

The chain couples TRBV28 to TRBJ2-7; 7 positions agree with TRBD1. The J segment lost 7 bases and the V segment lost 5 bases, leaving 11 bases of the junction unmatched. The CDR3 is 14 amino acids. Germline assignment: CDR1 MDHEN and CDR2 SYDVKM. CDR3 nucleotide sequence: TGTGCCAGCAGTCCGGGACAGTCAATCGGGGAGCAGTACTTC. Translated, it gives CASSPGQSIGEQYF. Combining the CDR3 with reference TRBV28 and TRBJ2-7 gives the whole variable domain DVKVTQSSRYLVKRTGEKVFLECVQDMDHENMFWYRQDPGLGLRLIYFSYDVKMKEKGDIPEGYSVSREKKERFSLILESASTNQTSMYLCASSPGQSIGEQYFGPGTRLTVT.

The table lists this clone with a few counts. Germline is not matched at one junction end, which may reflect a read error. This chain joins TRBV7-7 and TRBJ2-7; D is uncertain. The CDR3 runs to 15 residues. Germline V gene sequence: CDR1 SSHAT, CDR2 FNYEAQ (reference sequence). CDR3: CASSPLQVRSYEQYF. Here the CDR3 DNA reads TGTGCTAGCAGCCCCCTGCAGGTAAGGTCCTACGAGCAGTACTTC.

The chain joins TRBV6-5 to TRBJ1-3; D possibly corresponds to TRBD1 (6 bases). The V end was cut by 6 bases, the J end by 4 bases, with 13 bases between. Germline values: CDR1 MNHEY, CDR2 SVGAGI. The CDR3 runs 14 residues. CDR3 bases: TGTGCCAGCAGAGCTTCCGGGACAGGAAACACCATATATTTT. Translated, it gives CASRASGTGNTIYF.

The chain has TRBV7-6 and TRBJ2-5; 7 bases fit TRBD2. The CDR3 consists of 17 residues. V shed 4 bases, J shed 5 bases, and the junction held 16 bases outside the gene matches. Germline CDR1 SGHVS, CDR2 FNYEAQ. The CDR3 nucleotides are TGTGCCAGCAGCTCCACCCTGGGGGGGTACCCGGGGGAGACCCAGTACTTC. Translated, it gives CASSSTLGGYPGETQYF.